This T cell receptor beta chain was obtained from a study of T cell responses to AZD1222 COVID-19 vaccine. The study's findings and limits: With two AZD1222 doses given, Spike-specific TCR breadth and depth both rose. The study identified only six AZD1222 recipients as seropositive at baseline. The CD4 TCRs associated with vaccination extended across spike and predominated at 160-218 and 743-854.

For this clone: What it binds is not known.

The protocol was immunoSEQ multiplex PCR, while the TCRdb copy is restricted to in-frame clones and leaves out a portion. The table records some 250,000 clones, around 93% of them present only once. Germline assignment: CDR1 KGHSH and CDR2 LQKENI. The CDR3 is 14 residues long. V lost 2 bases and J 1 base, leaving 7 bases between the germline ends. Samples with a second dose at about 4 or about 12 weeks were pooled together. This rearrangement joins TRBV18 to TRBJ2-3; D is possibly TRBD1 (6 bases). This material consisted of peripheral blood, taken 28 days after the second AZD1222 dose. This clonotype originated in an adult who received the AZD1222 COVID-19 vaccine. The CDR3 region is CASSPGGGTDTQYF. In DNA, the CDR3 is TGTGCCAGCTCACCAGGGGGCGGCACAGATACGCAGTATTTT. Full variable domain (outside the CDR3, taken from reference TRBV18 and TRBJ2-3): NAGVMQNPRHLVRRRGQEARLRCSPMKGHSHVYWYRQLPEEGLKFMVYLQKENIIDESGMPKERFSAEFPKEGPSILRIQQVVRGDSAAYFCASSPGGGTDTQYFGPGTRLTVL.